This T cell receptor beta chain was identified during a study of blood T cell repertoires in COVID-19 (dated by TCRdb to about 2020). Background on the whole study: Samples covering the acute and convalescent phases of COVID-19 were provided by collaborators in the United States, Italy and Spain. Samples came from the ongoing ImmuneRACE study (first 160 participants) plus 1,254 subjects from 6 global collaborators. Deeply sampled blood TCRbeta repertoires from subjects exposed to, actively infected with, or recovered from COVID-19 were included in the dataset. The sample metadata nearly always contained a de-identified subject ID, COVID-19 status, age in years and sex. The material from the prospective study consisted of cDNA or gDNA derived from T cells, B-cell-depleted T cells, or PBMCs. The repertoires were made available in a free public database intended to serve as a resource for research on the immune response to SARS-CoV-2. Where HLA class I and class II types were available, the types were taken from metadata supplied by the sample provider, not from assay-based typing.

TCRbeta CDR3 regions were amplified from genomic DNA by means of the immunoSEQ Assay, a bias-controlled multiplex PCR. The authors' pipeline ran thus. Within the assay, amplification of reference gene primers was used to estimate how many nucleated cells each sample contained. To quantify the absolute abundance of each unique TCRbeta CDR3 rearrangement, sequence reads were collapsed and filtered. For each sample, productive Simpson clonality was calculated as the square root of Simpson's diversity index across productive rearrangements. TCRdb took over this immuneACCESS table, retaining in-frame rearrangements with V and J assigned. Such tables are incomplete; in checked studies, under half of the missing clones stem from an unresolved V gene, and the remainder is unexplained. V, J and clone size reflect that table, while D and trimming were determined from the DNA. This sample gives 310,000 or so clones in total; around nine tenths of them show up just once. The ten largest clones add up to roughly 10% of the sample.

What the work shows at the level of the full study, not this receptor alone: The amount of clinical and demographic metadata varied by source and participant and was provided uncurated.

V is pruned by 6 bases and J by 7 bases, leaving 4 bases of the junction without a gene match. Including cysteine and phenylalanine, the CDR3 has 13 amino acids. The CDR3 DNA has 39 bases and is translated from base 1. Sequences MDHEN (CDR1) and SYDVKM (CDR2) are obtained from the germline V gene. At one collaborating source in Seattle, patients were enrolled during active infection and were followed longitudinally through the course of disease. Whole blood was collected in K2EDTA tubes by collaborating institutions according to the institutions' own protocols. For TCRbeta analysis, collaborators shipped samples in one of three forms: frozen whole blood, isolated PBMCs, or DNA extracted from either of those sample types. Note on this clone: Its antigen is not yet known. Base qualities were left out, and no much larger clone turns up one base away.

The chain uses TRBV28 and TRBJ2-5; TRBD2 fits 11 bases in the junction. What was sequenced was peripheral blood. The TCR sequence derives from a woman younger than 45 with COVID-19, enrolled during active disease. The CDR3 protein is CASSLAGGGTQYF. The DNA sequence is TGTGCCAGCAGCCTAGCGGGAGGTGGGACCCAGTACTTC.